These 28 T cell receptor beta chains were sequenced from one sample in a study of patients and donors after allogeneic stem cell transplantation. TCRdb analysed the RT-PCR reads with MiXCR anew, one entry per CDR3 protein. Found here are about 410,000 distinct CDR3 sequences, 16% of them singletons; the top ten hold 7.2%. Sequencing input: blood, either unsorted or a sorted T cell fraction (not recorded which). The receptors shown here come from a human donor who was either an allogeneic HSCT recipient or a stem cell or donor lymphocyte infusion donor (not recorded which). It is not recorded whose cells these are; they may come from a transplant donor.

The genes are TRBV6-1 and TRBJ2-7, with D unclear. Germline assignment: CDR1 MNHNS and CDR2 SASEGT. The V and J ends lost 6 bases and 4 bases respectively, with 13 bases between them. This CDR3 is 13 amino acids long. The CDR3 coding sequence is TGTGCCAGCAGCCTATTTAATGGGTACGAGCAGTACTTC. It encodes CASSLFNGYEQYF.

J is TRBJ2-7 and V is TRBV6-1; possible D gene TRBD2, 6 bases. V lost 6 bases, J lost 3 bases, and 18 bases lay in between. Germline V gives CDR1 MNHNS, CDR2 SASEGT. This CDR3 is 15 amino acids long. The CDR3 loop is CASRIAGQAFYEQYF. The CDR3 coding sequence is TGTGCCAGCAGAATCGCGGGGCAGGCCTTCTACGAGCAGTACTTC.

At least ten counts were recorded for this clonotype. CDR3 residues: CATSTTRNTEAFF. The CDR3 DNA sequence: TGTGCCACCAGCACAACAAGGAACACTGAAGCTTTCTTT. V is TRBV15 and J is TRBJ1-1; D uncertain. V was shortened by 4 bases and J by 1 base, with 7 bases between the two germline ends. CDR1 and CDR2 from the germline V gene are LNHNV and YYDKDF (reference sequence). This CDR3 is 13 amino acids long.

This clonotype was counted between two and nine times. CDR3 sequence: CASSYYRNTLAAFF. The CDR3 DNA reads TGTGCCAGCAGTTACTACAGGAACACGTTGGCGGCTTTCTTT. This rearrangement joins TRBV6-5 to TRBJ1-1, with D maybe TRBD1 (5 bases). Germline-derived CDR1 and CDR2 are MNHEY and SVGAGI. V gave up 1 base and J gave up 11 bases, with 17 bases separating them. The CDR3 length is 14 residues.

This clonotype has only a few counts. This chain links TRBV2 with TRBJ1-2, with TRBD1 identical over 7 bases. The CDR3 extends over 14 amino acids. V was pared by 3 bases and J by 6 bases, with 7 bases of the junction left unmatched. CDR1 and CDR2 (germline): SNHLY, FYNNEI. The CDR3 sequence is CASSENRGRDGYTF. DNA of the CDR3: TGTGCCAGCAGTGAGAACAGGGGTCGGGATGGCTACACCTTC. The full variable domain, rest sourced from reference TRBV2 and TRBJ1-2, is EPEVTQTPSHQVTQMGQEVILRCVPISNHLYFYWYRQILGQKVEFLVSFYNNEISEKSEIFDDQFSVERPDGSNFTLKIRSTKLEDSAMYFCASSENRGRDGYTFGSGTRLTVV.

This clonotype was recorded a few times. The V call is TRBV7-2, the J call TRBJ2-5; D call uncertain. Trimming left V 5 bases short and J 5 bases short, with 12 bases between. This CDR3 region has 13 residues. Germline V CDR1 and CDR2: SGHTA, FQGNSA. Written as DNA, the CDR3 is TGTGCCAGCAGCCTGAACTTTTGTGAGACCCAGTACTTC. Its translation is CASSLNFCETQYF.

This clonotype was observed many times. The CDR3 DNA reads as TGTGCCAGCAGTTCTAGGGGGAGGGCCCGGTACGAGCAGTACTTC. It encodes CASSSRGRARYEQYF. This chain joins TRBV6-5 and TRBJ2-7, with D possibly TRBD2 on 7 matching bases. Germline assignment: CDR1 MNHEY and CDR2 SVGAGI. The length of the CDR3 is 15 residues. Deletions cut 4 bases from V and 4 bases from J, with 17 bases between.

The chain employs TRBV12-3 or TRBV12-4 and TRBJ1-4; D uncertain. V was clipped by 8 bases and J by 8 bases, with 18 bases between them. The CDR3 length is 14 residues. The CDR3 here is CASAFGRRVEKLFF. CDR3 in DNA: TGTGCCAGCGCTTTTGGGCGCAGAGTAGAAAAACTGTTTTTT.

This clonotype appeared many times. The chain is built from TRBV12-3 or TRBV12-4 and TRBJ2-7; D possibly corresponds to TRBD1 (5 bases). V was shortened by 4 bases and J by 1 base, with 11 bases between the two germline ends. The CDR3 length is 14 residues. The CDR3 protein is CASSSRRQSYEQYF. The CDR3, as DNA: TGTGCCAGCAGTTCTCGTCGACAGTCCTACGAGCAGTACTTC.

This clonotype has just a few counts. The V and J genes are TRBV11-1 and TRBJ2-1; D possibly matches TRBD1 or TRBD2 (5 bases each). Trimming left V 4 bases short and J 12 bases short, with 16 bases between. CDR1 SGHAT and CDR2 FQDESV come from the germline V gene (reference sequence). The CDR3 is 13 amino acids. The CDR3 region has the DNA TGTGCCAGCAGCTCCGGGACCGGAGAACGGCAGTTCTTC. Its translation is CASSSGTGERQFF.

This clonotype was seen only a few times. V is TRBV15 and J is TRBJ1-4; D gene ambiguous. CDR1 is LNHNV, CDR2 YYDKDF, per germline (reference sequence). The CDR3 loop spans 17 amino acids. Trimming pared 0 bases from V and 2 bases from J, leaving 13 bases between. The CDR3 DNA is TGTGCCACCAGCAGAGAGGGCAGCGAGGCGACTAATGAAAAACTGTTTTTT. It specifies CATSREGSEATNEKLFF.

This sequence joins TRBV5-1 and TRBJ1-2; the D gene is possibly TRBD1 (5 bases). The CDR3 totals 15 residues. CDR1 is SGHRS, CDR2 YFSETQ, per germline. The ends were cut back, 4 bases at V and 0 bases at J, with 13 bases in the middle. The CDR3 region is CASSGGLRANYGYTF. CDR3 DNA: TGCGCCAGCAGCGGGGGACTCCGAGCTAACTATGGCTACACCTTC.

This clonotype was recorded a few times. The rearrangement uses TRBV20-1 and TRBJ2-1; 10 bases map to TRBD2. This CDR3 has 14 residues. Germline V gives CDR1 DFQATT, CDR2 SNEGSKA (reference sequence). J lost 3 bases, V lost 4 bases, and 3 bases had no gene match. The DNA of the CDR3 is TGCAGTGCTAAACTAGCGGGGAGCTACAATGAGCAGTTCTTC. Amino acid sequence: CSAKLAGSYNEQFF.

V and J are TRBV2 and TRBJ1-5; D unresolved. The germline gives CDR1 SNHLY, CDR2 FYNNEI. The ends were cut back, 0 bases at V and 1 base at J, with 4 bases in the middle. CDR3 length: 14 residues. This chain's CDR3 is CASSEAGSNQPQHF. In nucleotides, the CDR3 is TGTGCCAGCAGTGAAGCAGGAAGCAATCAGCCCCAGCATTTT.

V is TRBV15 and J is TRBJ2-5; 9 nucleotides agree with TRBD2. Germline CDR1 LNHNV, CDR2 YYDKDF (reference sequence). There are 15 residues in the CDR3. Unmatched junction bases numbered 8, after V lost 4 bases and J lost 5 bases. CDR3 loop: CATSTRGRAGETQYF. CDR3 nucleotides: TGTGCCACCAGCACTCGCGGGAGGGCCGGGGAGACCCAGTACTTC.

The CDR3 here is CASSLGQAGANTEAFF. CDR3 nucleotides: TGTGCCAGCAGCTTAGGCCAGGCTGGGGCGAACACTGAAGCTTTCTTT. The chain has TRBV7-9 and TRBJ1-1; D possibly corresponds to TRBD1 (5 bases). V lost 1 base and J 1 base, leaving 13 bases between the germline ends. CDR1 is SEHNR and CDR2 is FQNEAQ in the germline V gene (reference sequence). This CDR3 contains 16 residues. The variable domain in full, with the rest retrieved from reference TRBV7-9 and TRBJ1-1, is DTGVSQNPRHKITKRGQNVTFRCDPISEHNRLYWYRQTLGQGPEFLTYFQNEAQLEKSRLLSDRFSAERPKGSFSTLEIQRTEQGDSAMYLCASSLGQAGANTEAFFGQGTRLTVV.

The table lists this clonotype with a few counts. The chain couples TRBV5-1 to TRBJ2-6; no firm D call. This CDR3 contains 15 residues. The ends were cut back, 0 bases at V and 1 base at J, with 5 bases in the middle. Germline V gives CDR1 SGHRS, CDR2 YFSETQ. CDR3 loop: CASSLGESGANVLTF. The CDR3 nucleotides read TGCGCCAGCAGCTTGGGGGAATCTGGGGCCAACGTCCTGACTTTC.

The genes are TRBV20-1 and TRBJ2-7; 13 positions agree with TRBD2. V was pared by 2 bases and J by 6 bases, with 7 bases of the junction left unmatched. CDR1 and CDR2 from the germline V gene are DFQATT and SNEGSKA (reference sequence). This CDR3 comprises 15 residues. In nucleotides, the CDR3 is TGCAGTGCTAGAACTAGCGGGAGGGCCGGTTCCGAGCAGTACTTC. Translating gives CSARTSGRAGSEQYF.

The sample holds many counts of this clonotype. The chain employs TRBV7-9 and TRBJ2-3; 9 bases align to TRBD1. The junction had 10 bases not matched to a gene; V was cut back by 5 bases and J by 1 base. CDR1 and CDR2 (germline): SEHNR, FQNEAQ (reference sequence). CDR3 size: 17 residues. CDR3 sequence: CASSARDRVKGTDTQYF. The CDR3 DNA sequence: TGTGCCAGCAGCGCCCGGGACAGGGTTAAAGGCACAGATACGCAGTATTTT.

V is TRBV11-2 and J is TRBJ2-2; the D gene is possibly TRBD1 (5 bases). Trimming left V 1 base short and J 2 bases short, with 11 bases between. The CDR3 extends over 16 amino acids. Germline V lookup: CDR1 SGHAT, CDR2 FQNNGV. The CDR3 bases are TGTGCCAGCAGCTTAGGACAGCTCCGAAACACCGGGGAGCTGTTTTTT. Protein product: CASSLGQLRNTGELFF.

This sequence joins TRBV24-1 and TRBJ2-5; 10 nucleotides agree with TRBD1. Losses at the gene ends were 4 bases for V and 0 bases for J; bases not matched to a gene: 4. This CDR3 is 16 amino acids long. From germline, CDR1 is KGHDR and CDR2 SFDVKD. CDR3 sequence reads: CATSEKGQGNQETQYF. The CDR3 nucleotides read TGTGCCACCAGTGAGAAGGGACAGGGGAACCAAGAGACCCAGTACTTC.

This clonotype came up a few times. CDR3 nucleotides: TGTGCCAGCAGTGAAGAGCGAGGGATCAATTCACCCCTCCACTTT. Encoded protein: CASSEERGINSPLHF. The chain links TRBV2 to TRBJ1-6; D not resolved. CDR3 length equals 15 residues. Germline V lookup: CDR1 SNHLY, CDR2 FYNNEI. The V gene lost 1 base and the J gene lost 7 bases, with 11 bases spanning the gap. The full variable domain, completed using reference TRBV2 and TRBJ1-6, is EPEVTQTPSHQVTQMGQEVILRCVPISNHLYFYWYRQILGQKVEFLVSFYNNEISEKSEIFDDQFSVERPDGSNFTLKIRSTKLEDSAMYFCASSEERGINSPLHFGNGTRLTVT.

This clonotype was observed a few times. The chain links TRBV29-1 to TRBJ1-1; D is ambiguous. The germline V gene has CDR1 SQVTM and CDR2 ANQGSEA. V was cut by 4 bases and J by 0 bases, with 9 bases left in between. This CDR3 is built from 13 residues. In nucleotides, the CDR3 is TGCAGCGTTGTGCGGGGTCTGAACACTGAAGCTTTCTTT. It codes for CSVVRGLNTEAFF.

This clonotype was detected only a few times. CDR3 in DNA: TGTGCCAGTTCAGGACGGGACAGGGGTTCTGAAAAACTGTTTTTT. This sequence encodes CASSGRDRGSEKLFF. V is TRBV2 and J is TRBJ1-4; 10 bases agree with TRBD1. The J segment lost 7 bases and the V segment lost 9 bases, leaving 11 bases of the junction unmatched. The germline V gene encodes CDR1 SNHLY and CDR2 FYNNEI. The CDR3 sequence is 15 residues long.

This clonotype was observed a handful of times. V and J are TRBV20-1 and TRBJ2-5; D assignment may be TRBD1 or TRBD2 (5 bases each). The CDR3 consists of 14 residues. V was trimmed by 4 bases and J by 5 bases, leaving 17 bases between them. Germline V gene sequence: CDR1 DFQATT, CDR2 SNEGSKA (reference sequence). As DNA, the CDR3 is TGCAGTGCTATTTGGGACGGACTCCCGGAGACCCAGTACTTC. Translating it yields CSAIWDGLPETQYF.

There are a few counts of this clonotype. The J gene is TRBJ2-5, the V gene TRBV24-1; D call uncertain. Germline V gene data show CDR1 as KGHDR and CDR2 as SFDVKD. The germline V and J ends were trimmed by 4 bases and 4 bases, with 15 bases remaining between them. The CDR3 runs to 15 residues. CDR3 region: CATSEATVDGETQYF. For the CDR3, the DNA is TGTGCCACCAGTGAAGCGACGGTAGATGGAGAGACCCAGTACTTC.

The rearrangement uses TRBV3-1 and TRBJ2-5; TRBD2 aligns across 10 bases. Germline CDR1 and CDR2: LGHDT and YNNKEL (reference sequence). The CDR3 sequence is 17 residues long. Trimming took 0 bases from V and 1 from J; bases not matched to a gene: 5. CDR3 bases: TGTGCCAGCAGCCAAGAGTTGACTAGCGGGCCCCAAGAGACCCAGTACTTC. As protein: CASSQELTSGPQETQYF.

This clonotype appeared a few times. The V gene is TRBV20-1, the J gene TRBJ2-7; 9 bases match TRBD2. This CDR3 is built from 15 residues. V lost 2 bases and J lost 3; bases outside the gene matches: 8. Germline loops: CDR1 DFQATT, CDR2 SNEGSKA (reference sequence). Here the CDR3 reads CSARLQRGANYEQYF. The DNA for the CDR3 is TGCAGTGCTAGACTTCAGCGGGGGGCCAACTACGAGCAGTACTTC.